This TCR beta chain stems from a study of a mutant IDH1 vaccine in newly diagnosed glioma. As for the study in general: During weeks 1, 3, 5, 7, 11, 15, 19 and 23, patients received eight vaccinations. The initiation of vaccination occurred 4-6 weeks after radiotherapy alone, or with temozolomide cycles. General study findings and limits: Of the patients, about 95% had vaccine-induced immune responses.

This clone was recorded a few times. Its antigen is not known. Sequencing used immunoSEQ multiplex PCR; TCRdb keeps in-frame clones, though not all of them. Of roughly 60,000 clones in the sample, 70% to 90% were seen once. Indicated time point: week 23, last vaccination. Vaccinated patients received 300 ug of mutant IDH1 20-mer peptide per dose, with topical imiquimod. Source: PBMCs, taken from a glioma patient whose treatment included an IDH1 peptide vaccine. The receptor comes from a young man with glioma.

The CDR3 DNA follows: TGTGCCACTGCGGACAGCCCCAACTATGGCTACACCTTC. Its protein product is CATADSPNYGYTF. The chain combines TRBV2 with TRBJ1-2; tentatively, D is TRBD1 (6 bases). Trimming removed 10 bases from V and 2 bases from J, with 14 bases in between. Looked up from germline, CDR1 is SNHLY and CDR2 is FYNNEI. The CDR3 sequence is 13 residues long.